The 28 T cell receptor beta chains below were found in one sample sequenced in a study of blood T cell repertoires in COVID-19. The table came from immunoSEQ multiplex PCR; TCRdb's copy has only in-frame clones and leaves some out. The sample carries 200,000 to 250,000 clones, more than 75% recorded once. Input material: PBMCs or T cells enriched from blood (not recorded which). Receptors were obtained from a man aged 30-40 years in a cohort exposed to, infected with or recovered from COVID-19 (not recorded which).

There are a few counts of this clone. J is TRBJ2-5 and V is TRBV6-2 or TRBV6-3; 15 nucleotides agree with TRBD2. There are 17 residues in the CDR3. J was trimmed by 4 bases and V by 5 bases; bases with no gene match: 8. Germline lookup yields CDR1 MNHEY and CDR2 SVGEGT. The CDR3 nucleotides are TGTGCCAGCAGTACTGGACTAGCGGGAGGGCCCAGAGAGACCCAGTACTTC. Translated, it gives CASSTGLAGGPRETQYF.

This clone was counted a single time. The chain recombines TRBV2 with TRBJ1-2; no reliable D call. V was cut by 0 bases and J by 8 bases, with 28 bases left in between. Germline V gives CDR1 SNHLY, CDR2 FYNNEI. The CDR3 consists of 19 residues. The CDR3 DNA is TGTGCCAGCAGTGAAGCGCGGTCCGGGCCTAATTTAGGTGGAGGAGGCTACACCTTC. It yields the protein CASSEARSGPNLGGGGYTF.

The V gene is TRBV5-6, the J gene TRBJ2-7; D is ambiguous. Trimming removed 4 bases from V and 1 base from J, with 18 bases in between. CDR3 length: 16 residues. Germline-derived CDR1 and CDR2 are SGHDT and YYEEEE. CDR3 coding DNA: TGTGCCAGCAGCGTGCCTCGGCGGTCGATATCCTACGAGCAGTACTTC. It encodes CASSVPRRSISYEQYF.

In nucleotides, the CDR3 is TGTGCCAGCTCACCACTCAAAGAGACCCAGTACTTC. Translated, it gives CASSPLKETQYF. V is TRBV18 and J is TRBJ2-5; D is unclear. Germline V gene lookup returns CDR1 KGHSH and CDR2 LQKENI. V was shortened by 1 base and J by 3 bases, with 3 bases between the two germline ends. The CDR3 contains 12 residues.

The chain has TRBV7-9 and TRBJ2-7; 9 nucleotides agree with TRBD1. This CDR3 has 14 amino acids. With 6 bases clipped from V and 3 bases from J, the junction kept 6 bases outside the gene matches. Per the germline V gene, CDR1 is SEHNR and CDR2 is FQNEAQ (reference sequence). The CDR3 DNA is TGTGCCAGCAGTTGGGACAGGGAAATCTACGAGCAGTACTTC. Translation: CASSWDREIYEQYF.

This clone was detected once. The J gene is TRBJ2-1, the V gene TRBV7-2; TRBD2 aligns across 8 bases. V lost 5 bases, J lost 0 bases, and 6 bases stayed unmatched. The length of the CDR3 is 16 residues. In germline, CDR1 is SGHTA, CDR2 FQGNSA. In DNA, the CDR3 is TGTGCCAGCAGCCGGACTAGCTGGAGCTCCTACAATGAGCAGTTCTTC. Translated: CASSRTSWSSYNEQFF.

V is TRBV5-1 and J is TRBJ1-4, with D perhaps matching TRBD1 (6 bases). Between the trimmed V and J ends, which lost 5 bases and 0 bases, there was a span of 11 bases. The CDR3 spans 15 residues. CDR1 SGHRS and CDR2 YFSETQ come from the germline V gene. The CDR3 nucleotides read TGCGCCAGCAGTCGGACAGATGCAACTAATGAAAAACTGTTTTTT. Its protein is CASSRTDATNEKLFF.

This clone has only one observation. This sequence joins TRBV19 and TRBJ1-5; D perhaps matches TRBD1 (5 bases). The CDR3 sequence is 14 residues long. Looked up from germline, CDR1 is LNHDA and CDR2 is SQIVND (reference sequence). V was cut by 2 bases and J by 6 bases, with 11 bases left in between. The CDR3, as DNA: TGTGCCAGTAGTATAAGGAGGGGTGGTCAGCCCCAGCATTTT. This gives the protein CASSIRRGGQPQHF.

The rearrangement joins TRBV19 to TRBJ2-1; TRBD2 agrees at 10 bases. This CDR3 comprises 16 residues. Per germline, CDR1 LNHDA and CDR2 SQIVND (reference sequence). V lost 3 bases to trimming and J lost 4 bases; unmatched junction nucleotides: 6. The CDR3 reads CASSIGLAGAYNEQFF. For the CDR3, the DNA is TGTGCCAGTAGTATTGGGCTAGCGGGGGCTTACAATGAGCAGTTCTTC. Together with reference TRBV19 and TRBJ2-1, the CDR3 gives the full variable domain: DGGITQSPKYLFRKEGQNVTLSCEQNLNHDAMYWYRQDPGQGLRLIYYSQIVNDFQKGDIAEGYSVSREKKESFPLTVTSAQKNPTAFYLCASSIGLAGAYNEQFFGPGTRLTVL.

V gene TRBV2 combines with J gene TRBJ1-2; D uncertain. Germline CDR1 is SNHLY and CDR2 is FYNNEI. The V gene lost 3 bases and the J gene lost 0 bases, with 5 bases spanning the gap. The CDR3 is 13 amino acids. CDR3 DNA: TGTGCCAGCAGTGAGCGATCTAACTATGGCTACACCTTC. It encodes CASSERSNYGYTF.

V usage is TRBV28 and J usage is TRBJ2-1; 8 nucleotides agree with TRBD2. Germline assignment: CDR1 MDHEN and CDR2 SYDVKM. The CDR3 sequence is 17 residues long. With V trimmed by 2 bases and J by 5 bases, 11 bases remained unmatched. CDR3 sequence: CASSLPGGGDLDNEQFF. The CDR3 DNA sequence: TGTGCCAGCAGTTTACCGGGAGGGGGTGATTTGGACAATGAGCAGTTCTTC.

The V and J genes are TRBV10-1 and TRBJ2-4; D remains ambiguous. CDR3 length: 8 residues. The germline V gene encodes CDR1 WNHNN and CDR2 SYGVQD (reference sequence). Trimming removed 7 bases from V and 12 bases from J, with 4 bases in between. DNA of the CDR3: TGCGCCAGCAAAGCTCAGTACTTC. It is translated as CASKAQYF.

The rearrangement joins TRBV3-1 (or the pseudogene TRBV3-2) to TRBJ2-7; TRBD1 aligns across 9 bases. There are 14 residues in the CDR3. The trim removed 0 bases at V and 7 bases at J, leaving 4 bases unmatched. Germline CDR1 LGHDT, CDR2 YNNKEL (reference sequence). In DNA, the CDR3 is TGTGCCAGCAGCCAAGATCTCGGACAGGGGGAGCAGTACTTC. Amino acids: CASSQDLGQGEQYF.

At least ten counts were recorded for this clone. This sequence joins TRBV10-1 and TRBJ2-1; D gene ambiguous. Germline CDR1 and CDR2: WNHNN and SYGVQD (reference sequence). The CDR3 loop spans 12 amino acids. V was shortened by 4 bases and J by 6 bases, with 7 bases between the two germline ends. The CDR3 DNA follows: TGCGCCAGCAGTGCACATTCCAATGAGCAGTTCTTC. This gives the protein CASSAHSNEQFF.

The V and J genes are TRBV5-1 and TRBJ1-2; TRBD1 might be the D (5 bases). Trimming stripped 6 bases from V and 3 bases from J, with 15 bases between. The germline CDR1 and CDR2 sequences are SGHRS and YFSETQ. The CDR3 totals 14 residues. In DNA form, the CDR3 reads TGCGCCAGCAACCTTGTCGGACACGACTATGGCTACACCTTC. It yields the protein CASNLVGHDYGYTF.

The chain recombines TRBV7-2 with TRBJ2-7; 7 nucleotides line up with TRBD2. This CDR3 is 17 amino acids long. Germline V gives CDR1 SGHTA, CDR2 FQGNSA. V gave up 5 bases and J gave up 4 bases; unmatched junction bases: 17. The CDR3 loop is CASSPSSLLAQIYEQYF. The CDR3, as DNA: TGTGCCAGCAGCCCCAGCAGCTTACTAGCGCAGATTTACGAGCAGTACTTC.

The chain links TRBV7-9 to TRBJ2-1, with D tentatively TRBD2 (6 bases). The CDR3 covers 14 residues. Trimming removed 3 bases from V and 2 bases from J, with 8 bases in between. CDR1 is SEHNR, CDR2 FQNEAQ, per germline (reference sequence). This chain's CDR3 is CASSFGGTYNEQFF. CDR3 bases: TGTGCCAGCAGCTTCGGGGGTACCTACAATGAGCAGTTCTTC.

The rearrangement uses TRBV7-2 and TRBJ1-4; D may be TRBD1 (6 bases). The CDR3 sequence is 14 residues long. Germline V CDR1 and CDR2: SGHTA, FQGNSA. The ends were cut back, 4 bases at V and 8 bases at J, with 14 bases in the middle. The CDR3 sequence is CASSSRGGGEKLFF. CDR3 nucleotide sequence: TGTGCCAGCAGCTCTAGGGGAGGGGGGGAAAAACTGTTTTTT.

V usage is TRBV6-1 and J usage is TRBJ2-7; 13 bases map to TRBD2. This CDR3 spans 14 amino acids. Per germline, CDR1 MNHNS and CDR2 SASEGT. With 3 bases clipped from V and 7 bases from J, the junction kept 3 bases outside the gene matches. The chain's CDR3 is CASSDGLAGAEQYF. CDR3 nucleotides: TGTGCCAGCAGTGACGGACTAGCGGGAGCGGAGCAGTACTTC.

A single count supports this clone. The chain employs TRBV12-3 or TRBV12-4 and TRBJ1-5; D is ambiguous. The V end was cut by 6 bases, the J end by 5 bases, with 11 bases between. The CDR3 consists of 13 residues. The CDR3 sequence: CASSAAGYQPQHF. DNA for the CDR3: TGTGCCAGCAGCGCGGCGGGGTATCAGCCCCAGCATTTT.

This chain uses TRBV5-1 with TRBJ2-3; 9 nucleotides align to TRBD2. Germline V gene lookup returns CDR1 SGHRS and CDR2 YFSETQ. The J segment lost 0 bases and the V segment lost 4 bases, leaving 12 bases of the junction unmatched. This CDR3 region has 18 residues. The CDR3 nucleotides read TGCGCCAGCAGCCCCCTCCCGGGACTAGCAAGAAGCACAGATACGCAGTATTTT. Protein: CASSPLPGLARSTDTQYF.

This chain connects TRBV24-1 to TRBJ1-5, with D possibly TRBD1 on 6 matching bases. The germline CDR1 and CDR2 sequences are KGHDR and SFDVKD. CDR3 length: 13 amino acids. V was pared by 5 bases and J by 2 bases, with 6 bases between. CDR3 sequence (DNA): TGTGCCACCAGTGGGACAGGCAATCAGCCCCAGCATTTT. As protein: CATSGTGNQPQHF.

CDR3 DNA sequence: TGTGCCAGCACATATACCCGCGGCGACGAGCAGTACTTC. It specifies CASTYTRGDEQYF. The genes are TRBV12-3 or TRBV12-4 and TRBJ2-7; unclear D gene. The V and J ends lost 7 bases and 5 bases respectively, with 15 bases between them. The CDR3 is 13 amino acids.

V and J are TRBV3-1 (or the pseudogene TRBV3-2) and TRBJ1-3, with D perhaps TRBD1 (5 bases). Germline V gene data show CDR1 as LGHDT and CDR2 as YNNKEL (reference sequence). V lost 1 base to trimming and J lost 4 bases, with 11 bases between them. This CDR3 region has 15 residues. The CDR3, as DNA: TGTGCCAGCAGCCAAGTCTGGAGGGGCGGAAACACCATATATTTT. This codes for CASSQVWRGGNTIYF.

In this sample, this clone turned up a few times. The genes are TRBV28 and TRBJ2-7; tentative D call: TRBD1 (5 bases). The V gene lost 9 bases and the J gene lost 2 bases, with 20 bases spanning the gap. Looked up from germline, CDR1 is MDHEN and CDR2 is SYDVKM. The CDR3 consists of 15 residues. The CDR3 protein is CASEPNGRVPYEQYF. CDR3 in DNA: TGTGCCAGTGAGCCGAATGGCAGGGTCCCCTACGAGCAGTACTTC.

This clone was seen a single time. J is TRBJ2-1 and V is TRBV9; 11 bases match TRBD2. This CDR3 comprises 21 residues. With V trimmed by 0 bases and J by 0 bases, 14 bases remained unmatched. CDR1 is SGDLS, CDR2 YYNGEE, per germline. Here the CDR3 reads CASSVGFTPSLAGDSYNEQFF. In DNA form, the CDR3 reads TGTGCCAGCAGCGTAGGGTTCACCCCCTCACTAGCGGGAGACTCCTACAATGAGCAGTTCTTC.

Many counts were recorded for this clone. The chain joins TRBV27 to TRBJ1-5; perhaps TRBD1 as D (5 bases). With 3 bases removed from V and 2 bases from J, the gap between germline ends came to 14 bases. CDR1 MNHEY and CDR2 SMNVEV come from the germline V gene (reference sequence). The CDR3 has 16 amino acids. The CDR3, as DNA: TGTGCCAGCAGTTTCCCCCAGGGAATGGGCAATCAGCCCCAGCATTTT. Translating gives CASSFPQGMGNQPQHF.

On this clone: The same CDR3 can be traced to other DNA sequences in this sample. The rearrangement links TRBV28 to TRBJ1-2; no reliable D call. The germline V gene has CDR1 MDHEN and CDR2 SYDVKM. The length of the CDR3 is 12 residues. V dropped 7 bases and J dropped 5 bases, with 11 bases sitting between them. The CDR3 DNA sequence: TGTGCCAGCACGTCGGGCGGGTATGGCTACACCTTC. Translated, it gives CASTSGGYGYTF.